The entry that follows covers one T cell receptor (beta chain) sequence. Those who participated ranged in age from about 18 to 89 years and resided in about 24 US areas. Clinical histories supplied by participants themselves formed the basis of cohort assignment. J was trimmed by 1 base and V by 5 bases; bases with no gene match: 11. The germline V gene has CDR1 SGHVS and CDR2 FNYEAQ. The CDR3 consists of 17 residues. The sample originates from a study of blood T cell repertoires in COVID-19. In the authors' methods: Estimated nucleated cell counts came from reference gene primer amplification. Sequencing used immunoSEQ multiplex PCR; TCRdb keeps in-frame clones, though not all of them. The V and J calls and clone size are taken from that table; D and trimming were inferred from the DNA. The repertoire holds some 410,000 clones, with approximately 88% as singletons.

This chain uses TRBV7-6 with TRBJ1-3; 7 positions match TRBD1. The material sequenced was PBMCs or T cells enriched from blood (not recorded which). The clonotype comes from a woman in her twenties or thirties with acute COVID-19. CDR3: CASSPETGRQSGNTIYF. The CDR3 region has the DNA TGTGCCAGCAGCCCCGAGACAGGGAGACAGTCTGGAAACACCATATATTTT.